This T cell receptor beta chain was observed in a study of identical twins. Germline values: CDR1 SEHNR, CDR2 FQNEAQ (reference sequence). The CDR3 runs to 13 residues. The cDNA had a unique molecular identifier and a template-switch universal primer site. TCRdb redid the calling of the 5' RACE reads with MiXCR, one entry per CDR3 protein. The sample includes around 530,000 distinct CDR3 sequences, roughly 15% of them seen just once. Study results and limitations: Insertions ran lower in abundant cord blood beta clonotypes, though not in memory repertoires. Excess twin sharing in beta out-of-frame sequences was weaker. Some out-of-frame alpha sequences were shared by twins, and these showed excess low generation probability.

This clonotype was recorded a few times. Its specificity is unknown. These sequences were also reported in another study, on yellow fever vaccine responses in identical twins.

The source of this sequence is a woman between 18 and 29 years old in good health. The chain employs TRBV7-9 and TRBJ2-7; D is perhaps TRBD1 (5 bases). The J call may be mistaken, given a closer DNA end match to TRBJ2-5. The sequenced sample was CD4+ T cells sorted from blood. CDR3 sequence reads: CASSPQGPRTQYF. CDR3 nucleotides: TGTGCCAGCAGCCCCCAGGGTCCTAGGACCCAGTACTTC.